This T cell receptor beta chain emerged from a study of CD8 T cells in Susac syndrome. Study-wide results and caveats: Acknowledgment was made by the study that its TCR sequencing and HLA analysis involved a relatively small number of individuals.

Random hexamers were used to reverse transcribe an amount of roughly 0.45 to 1 ug RNA. Across 54 Vbeta and 13 Jbeta, TCR beta CDR3 was amplified with immunoSEQ multiplex PCR. MiXCR, run by TCRdb on the immunoSEQ multiplex PCR reads, gives a single entry per CDR3 protein. The data contain some 170,000 distinct CDR3 sequences, roughly 94% of them singletons. CDR1 and CDR2 from the germline V gene are DFQATT and SNEGSKA (reference sequence). V was cut by 2 bases and J by 3 bases, with 13 bases left in between. The CDR3 is made up of 14 amino acids. This clonotype was seen a single time. Its target is unknown.

The V gene is TRBV20-1, the J gene TRBJ1-1; TRBD1 is a possible D gene (6 bases). Material: CD4+ T cells from PBMCs. This TCR was recovered from a human donor with Susac syndrome. The DNA for the CDR3 is TGCAGTGCTAGATCAGACAGGAGGGACACTGAAGCTTTCTTT. Its protein product is CSARSDRRDTEAFF.